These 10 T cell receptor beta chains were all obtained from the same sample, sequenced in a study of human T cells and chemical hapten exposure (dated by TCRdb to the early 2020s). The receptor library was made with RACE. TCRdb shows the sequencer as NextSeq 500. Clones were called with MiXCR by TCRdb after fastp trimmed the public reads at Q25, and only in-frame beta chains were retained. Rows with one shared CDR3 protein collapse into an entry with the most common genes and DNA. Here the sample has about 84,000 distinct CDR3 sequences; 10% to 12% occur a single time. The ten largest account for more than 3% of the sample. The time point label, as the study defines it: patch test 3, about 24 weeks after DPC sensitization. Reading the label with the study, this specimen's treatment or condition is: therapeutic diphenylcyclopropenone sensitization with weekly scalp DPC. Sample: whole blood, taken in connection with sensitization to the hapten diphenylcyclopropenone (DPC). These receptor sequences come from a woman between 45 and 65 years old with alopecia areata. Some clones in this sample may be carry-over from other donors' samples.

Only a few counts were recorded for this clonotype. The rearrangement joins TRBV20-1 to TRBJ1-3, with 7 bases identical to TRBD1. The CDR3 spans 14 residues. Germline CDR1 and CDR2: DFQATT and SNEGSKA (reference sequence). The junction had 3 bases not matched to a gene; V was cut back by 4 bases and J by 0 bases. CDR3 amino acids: CSATGQISGNTIYF. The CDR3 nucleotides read TGCAGTGCTACGGGACAGATCTCTGGAAACACCATATATTTT.

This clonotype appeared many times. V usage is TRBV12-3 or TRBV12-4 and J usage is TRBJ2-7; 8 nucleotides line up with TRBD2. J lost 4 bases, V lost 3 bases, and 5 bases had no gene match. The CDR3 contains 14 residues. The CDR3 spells CASSFTGGSYEQYF. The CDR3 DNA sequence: TGTGCCAGCAGTTTCACGGGAGGGAGTTACGAGCAGTACTTC.

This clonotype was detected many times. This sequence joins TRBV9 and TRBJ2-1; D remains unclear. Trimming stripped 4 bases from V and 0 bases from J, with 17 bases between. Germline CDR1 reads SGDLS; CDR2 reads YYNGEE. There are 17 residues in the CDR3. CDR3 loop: CASSPTIWRSSYNEQFF. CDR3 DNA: TGTGCCAGCAGCCCCACTATATGGCGGAGCTCCTACAATGAGCAGTTCTTC.

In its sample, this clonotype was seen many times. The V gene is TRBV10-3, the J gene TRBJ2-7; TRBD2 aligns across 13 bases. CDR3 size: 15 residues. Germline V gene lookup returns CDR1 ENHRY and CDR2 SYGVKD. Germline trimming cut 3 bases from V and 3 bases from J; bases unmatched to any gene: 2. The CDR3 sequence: CAISDRTSGGYEQYF. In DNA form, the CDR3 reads TGTGCCATCAGTGACCGGACTAGCGGGGGCTACGAGCAGTACTTC.

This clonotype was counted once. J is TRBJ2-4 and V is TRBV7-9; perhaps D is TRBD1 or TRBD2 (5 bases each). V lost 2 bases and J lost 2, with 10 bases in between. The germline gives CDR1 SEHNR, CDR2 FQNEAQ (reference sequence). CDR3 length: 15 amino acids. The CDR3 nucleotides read TGTGCCAGCAGCTTATTGGGGGATACCAAAAACATTCAGTACTTC. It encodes CASSLLGDTKNIQYF.

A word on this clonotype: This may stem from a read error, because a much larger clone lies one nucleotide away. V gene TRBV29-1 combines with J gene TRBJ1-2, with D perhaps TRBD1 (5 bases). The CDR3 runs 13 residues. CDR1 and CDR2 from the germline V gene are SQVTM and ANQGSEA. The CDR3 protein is CRATHLGASGYTF. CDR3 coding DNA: TGCAGGGCAACCCACCTCGGGGCCTCTGGCTACACCTTC.

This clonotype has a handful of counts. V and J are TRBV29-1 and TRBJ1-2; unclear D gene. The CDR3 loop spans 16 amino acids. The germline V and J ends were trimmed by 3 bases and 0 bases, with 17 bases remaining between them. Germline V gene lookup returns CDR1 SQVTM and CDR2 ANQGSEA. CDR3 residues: CSVDSPGTASNYGYTF. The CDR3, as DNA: TGCAGCGTTGATTCCCCGGGAACGGCGTCTAACTATGGCTACACCTTC.

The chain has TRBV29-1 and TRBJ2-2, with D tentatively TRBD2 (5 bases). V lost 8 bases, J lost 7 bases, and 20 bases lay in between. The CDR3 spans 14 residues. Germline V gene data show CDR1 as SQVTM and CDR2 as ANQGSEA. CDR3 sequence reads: CSTSGERAGGELFF. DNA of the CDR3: TGCAGCACATCCGGAGAGAGGGCCGGCGGGGAGCTGTTTTTT.

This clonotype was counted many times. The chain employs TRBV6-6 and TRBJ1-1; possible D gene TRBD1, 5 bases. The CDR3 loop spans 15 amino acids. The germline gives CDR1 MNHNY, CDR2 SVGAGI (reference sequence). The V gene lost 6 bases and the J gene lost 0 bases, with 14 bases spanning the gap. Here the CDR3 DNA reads TGTGCCAGCAGAAACCGGGACTTTGTGAACACTGAAGCTTTCTTT. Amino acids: CASRNRDFVNTEAFF.

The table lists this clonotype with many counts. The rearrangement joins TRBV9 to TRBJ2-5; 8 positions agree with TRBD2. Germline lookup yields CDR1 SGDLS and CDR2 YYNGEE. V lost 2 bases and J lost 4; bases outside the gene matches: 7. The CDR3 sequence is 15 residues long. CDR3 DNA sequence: TGTGCCAGCAGCGTTACTAGCGGAGGGGGAGAGACCCAGTACTTC. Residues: CASSVTSGGGETQYF.